These T cell receptor beta chains were read from a single sample in a study of early T cells in non-severe SARS-CoV-2 infection. A single record per CDR3 protein comes from TCRdb applying MiXCR to the 5' RACE reads. Found here are tens of thousands of distinct CDR3 sequences, less than 15% of them singletons; the top ten hold approximately 5.7%. Sequencing input: whole blood. Receptors were obtained from an adult who was a healthcare worker with PCR-confirmed SARS-CoV-2 infection or an uninfected control (not recorded which). Each CDR3 is given with its conserved first and last residue. D genes are given only for firm matches. Part of the rows lack a size; the others show once, few, many or a class for expanded clones.

clone_size: once; j_call: TRBJ2-5; v_call: TRBV6-2/TRBV6-3; d_call: NA; cdr3_nt: TGTGCCAGCAGTTACCCCGACAGGAGGCAAGAGACCCAGTACTTC; cdr3_aa: CASSYPDRRQETQYF
clone_size: NA; j_call: TRBJ1-2; v_call: TRBV12-5; d_call: NA; cdr3_nt: TGTGCTAGTGGTTTGGCAGCTAACTATGGCTACACCTTC; cdr3_aa: CASGLAANYGYTF
clone_size: NA; j_call: TRBJ2-1; v_call: TRBV3-1; d_call: TRBD2; cdr3_nt: TGTGCCAGCAGCGCGGGACTAGCGGGGTACCATGAGCAGTTCTTC; cdr3_aa: CASSAGLAGYHEQFF
clone_size: NA; j_call: TRBJ2-7; v_call: TRBV19; d_call: TRBD1; cdr3_nt: TGTGCCAGTAGTAATCCCTCGACAGGGAGCGACGAGCAGTACTTC; cdr3_aa: CASSNPSTGSDEQYF
clone_size: many; j_call: TRBJ2-3; v_call: TRBV2; d_call: TRBD2; cdr3_nt: TGTGCCAGCAGGGGACTAGCGGGAGGCACAGATACGCAGTATTTT; cdr3_aa: CASRGLAGGTDTQYF
clone_size: few; j_call: TRBJ2-3; v_call: TRBV4-1; d_call: NA; cdr3_nt: TGCGCCAGCAGCCAAGCAGGGGGCACAGATACGCAGTATTTT; cdr3_aa: CASSQAGGTDTQYF
clone_size: NA; j_call: TRBJ1-6; v_call: TRBV9; d_call: NA; cdr3_nt: TGTGCCAGCAGCGTAGTCGGTGGTTCACCCCTCCACTTT; cdr3_aa: CASSVVGGSPLHF
clone_size: many; j_call: TRBJ2-7; v_call: TRBV19; d_call: NA; cdr3_nt: TGTGCCAGTTCCCTCCAGAGGGGTATTATCCACGAGCAGTACTTC; cdr3_aa: CASSLQRGIIHEQYF
clone_size: few; j_call: TRBJ1-1; v_call: TRBV20-1; d_call: NA; cdr3_nt: TGCAGTGCTAGTGGAGACATGAACACTGAAGCTTTCTTT; cdr3_aa: CSASGDMNTEAFF
clone_size: many; j_call: TRBJ1-1; v_call: TRBV2; d_call: TRBD1; cdr3_nt: TGTGCCAGCACTCTTACCGGGACAGGGGCTGAAGCTTTCTTT; cdr3_aa: CASTLTGTGAEAFF
clone_size: few; j_call: TRBJ1-1; v_call: TRBV11-2; d_call: NA; cdr3_nt: TGTGCCAGCACCCTGGACAGCGGGGGAACTGAAGCTTTCTTT; cdr3_aa: CASTLDSGGTEAFF
clone_size: few; j_call: TRBJ2-3; v_call: TRBV18; d_call: TRBD2; cdr3_nt: TGTGCCAGCTCACCCCCCGGGGGGGCCAGGGATACGCAGTATTTT; cdr3_aa: CASSPPGGARDTQYF
clone_size: many; j_call: TRBJ2-7; v_call: TRBV20-1; d_call: NA; cdr3_nt: TGCAGTGCAGCGAGAACCTACGAGCAGTACTTC; cdr3_aa: CSAARTYEQYF
clone_size: few; j_call: TRBJ1-2; v_call: TRBV7-9; d_call: TRBD1; cdr3_nt: TGTGCCAGCAGCCCCACGGACAGGGTGTACTATGGCTACACCTTC; cdr3_aa: CASSPTDRVYYGYTF
clone_size: many; j_call: TRBJ1-1; v_call: TRBV20-1; d_call: NA; cdr3_nt: TGCAGTGCTCCAGGGGTCGGGAACACTGAAGCTTTCTTT; cdr3_aa: CSAPGVGNTEAFF
clone_size: many; j_call: TRBJ1-2; v_call: TRBV24-1; d_call: NA; cdr3_nt: TGTGCCACCAGTGATTTTAAGGGGGTGCCCCCTACCTCAAATGGCTACACCTTC; cdr3_aa: CATSDFKGVPPTSNGYTF
clone_size: many; j_call: TRBJ1-2; v_call: TRBV19; d_call: NA; cdr3_nt: TGTGCCAGTAGTATCAGCAGGACCAATGCCTATGGCTACACCTTC; cdr3_aa: CASSISRTNAYGYTF
clone_size: NA; j_call: TRBJ2-3; v_call: TRBV10-3; d_call: TRBD1; cdr3_nt: TGTGCCATCAGTGACCCAGGACAGGGCACAGATACGCAGTATTTT; cdr3_aa: CAISDPGQGTDTQYF
clone_size: few; j_call: TRBJ1-5; v_call: TRBV4-1; d_call: NA; cdr3_nt: TGCGCCAGCAGCCAGTGGGGCAGGGGTAACAATCAGCCCCAGCATTTT; cdr3_aa: CASSQWGRGNNQPQHF
clone_size: many; j_call: TRBJ2-4; v_call: TRBV6-6; d_call: NA; cdr3_nt: TGTGCCAGCAGTTACTCTGTTCCCAGGGTAACCAAAAACATTCAGTACTTC; cdr3_aa: CASSYSVPRVTKNIQYF
clone_size: NA; j_call: TRBJ2-3; v_call: TRBV5-1; d_call: TRBD2; cdr3_nt: TGCGCCAGCAGGGGCCTAGCGGGGGATAGCACAGATACGCAGTATTTT; cdr3_aa: CASRGLAGDSTDTQYF
clone_size: few; j_call: TRBJ2-7; v_call: TRBV29-1; d_call: NA; cdr3_nt: TGCAGCGTACCGAGTCCCCTGGGCTACGAGCAGTACTTC; cdr3_aa: CSVPSPLGYEQYF
clone_size: few; j_call: TRBJ2-3; v_call: TRBV11-2; d_call: TRBD1; cdr3_nt: TGTGCCAGCACCAGAGGACAGGGGGCCCGCACAGATACGCAGTATTTT; cdr3_aa: CASTRGQGARTDTQYF
clone_size: NA; j_call: TRBJ2-5; v_call: TRBV20-1; d_call: NA; cdr3_nt: TGCAGTGCTAGAGATCGGGCGCTAATGAGAACCCAGTACTTC; cdr3_aa: CSARDRALMRTQYF
clone_size: NA; j_call: TRBJ1-6; v_call: TRBV18; d_call: NA; cdr3_nt: TGTGCCAGCTCGCCTTTGGGGGGTAGTTCACCCCTCCACTTT; cdr3_aa: CASSPLGGSSPLHF
clone_size: few; j_call: TRBJ2-3; v_call: TRBV4-1; d_call: NA; cdr3_nt: TGCGCCAGCAGCCAAGGGACCCTCAGCACAGATACGCAGTATTTT; cdr3_aa: CASSQGTLSTDTQYF
clone_size: NA; j_call: TRBJ2-1; v_call: TRBV3-1; d_call: NA; cdr3_nt: TGTGCCAGCAGCCAAGCGCGGTGCCCTTTTTTCTTC; cdr3_aa: CASSQARCPFFF
clone_size: NA; j_call: TRBJ2-5; v_call: TRBV28; d_call: NA; cdr3_nt: TGTGCCAGCAGTCGGCACCGAAAACTTCAAGAGACCCAGTACTTC; cdr3_aa: CASSRHRKLQETQYF
clone_size: few; j_call: TRBJ2-7; v_call: TRBV12-3/TRBV12-4; d_call: NA; cdr3_nt: TGTGCCAGCAGTTTGTCGGGGCTAAGGGACGGAGCCTACGAGCAGTACTTC; cdr3_aa: CASSLSGLRDGAYEQYF
clone_size: many; j_call: TRBJ1-4; v_call: TRBV18; d_call: NA; cdr3_nt: TGTGCCAGCTCTCTGGACAGTAATGAAAAACTGTTTTTT; cdr3_aa: CASSLDSNEKLFF
clone_size: NA; j_call: TRBJ2-3; v_call: TRBV2; d_call: NA; cdr3_nt: TGTGCCAGCAGTGAAACGCTAGCAGATACGCAGTATTTT; cdr3_aa: CASSETLADTQYF
clone_size: few; j_call: TRBJ2-7; v_call: TRBV7-9; d_call: TRBD2; cdr3_nt: TGTGCCAGCAGCCCCAACCTGACTAGCGGGGTACCTTATAGGTACTTC; cdr3_aa: CASSPNLTSGVPYRYF